The 14 T cell receptor beta chains below were found in one sample sequenced in a study of shared clonotypes between healthy human individuals. The assay was immunoSEQ multiplex PCR, and TCRdb's table has in-frame clones only and misses some. This table has about 960,000 clones, approximately 80% appearing once. Sequencing was carried out using memory CD4+ T cells sorted from blood. Specified subset: CD45RA-negative fraction. The receptor set was obtained from a man younger than 35 in good health.

With regard to this clone: Within the sample, other DNA sequences also encode this same CDR3. The chain is built from TRBV27 and TRBJ1-3; D is undetermined. Per germline, CDR1 MNHEY and CDR2 SMNVEV (reference sequence). The CDR3 contains 14 residues. V lost 3 bases to trimming and J lost 0 bases, with 6 bases between them. CDR3 nucleotide sequence: TGTGCCAGCAGTTTCCGCAGCTCTGGAAACACCATATATTTT. It is translated as CASSFRSSGNTIYF.

CDR3 region: CAWSEGGGYTF. In nucleotides, the CDR3 is TGTGCCTGGAGTGAGGGAGGTGGCTACACCTTC. The chain employs TRBV30 and TRBJ1-2; D gene unclear. Germline CDR1 reads GTSNPN; CDR2 reads SVGIG (reference sequence). Trimming left V 1 base short and J 7 bases short, with 7 bases between. The CDR3 is 11 amino acids.

The chain has TRBV7-9 and TRBJ1-1, with 8 bases aligning to TRBD1. Trimming at V came to 5 bases and at J to 6 bases, leaving 5 bases not matched to a gene. Germline-derived CDR1 and CDR2 are SEHNR and FQNEAQ (reference sequence). The CDR3 length is 13 residues. CDR3 protein: CASSRGTGAEAFF. The CDR3 coding sequence is TGTGCCAGCAGCCGGGGGACAGGAGCTGAAGCTTTCTTT.

This clone has just a few counts. This sequence joins TRBV5-6 and TRBJ1-2; a possible D gene is TRBD1 (5 bases). Germline CDR1 reads SGHDT; CDR2 reads YYEEEE. Trimming stripped 3 bases from V and 7 bases from J, with 16 bases between. This CDR3 comprises 14 residues. CDR3 amino acids: CASSSTDRRGGYTF. The CDR3 DNA reads TGTGCCAGCAGCTCGACAGACAGAAGAGGTGGCTACACCTTC.

The chain joins TRBV7-9 to TRBJ2-1; 13 nucleotides agree with TRBD2. The CDR3 is 18 amino acids. V lost 5 bases, J lost 7 bases, and 14 bases stayed unmatched. Per the germline V gene, CDR1 is SEHNR and CDR2 is FQNEAQ (reference sequence). The CDR3 sequence: CASSQGTSGKSRFNEQFF. CDR3 DNA sequence: TGTGCCAGCAGCCAAGGGACTAGCGGGAAGTCCAGATTTAATGAGCAGTTCTTC. Filled out from reference TRBV7-9 and TRBJ2-1, the complete variable domain reads DTGVSQNPRHKITKRGQNVTFRCDPISEHNRLYWYRQTLGQGPEFLTYFQNEAQLEKSRLLSDRFSAERPKGSFSTLEIQRTEQGDSAMYLCASSQGTSGKSRFNEQFFGPGTRLTVL.

V is TRBV4-1 and J is TRBJ2-1; D uncertain. CDR3 length: 13 amino acids. Germline CDR1 is MGHRA and CDR2 is YSYEKL. V gave up 0 bases and J gave up 10 bases, with 10 bases separating them. In DNA, the CDR3 is TGCGCCAGCAGCCAAGACGGTAGAAGAGAGCAGTTCTTC. Protein sequence: CASSQDGRREQFF.

The chain uses TRBV19 and TRBJ2-3; D remains ambiguous. V lost 3 bases to trimming and J lost 4 bases, with 11 bases between them. Germline CDR1 and CDR2: LNHDA and SQIVND (reference sequence). The CDR3 is 14 amino acids. Here the CDR3 DNA reads TGTGCCAGTAGTATCTCAACCCTGGCAGATACGCAGTATTTT. Amino acid sequence: CASSISTLADTQYF.

The chain recombines TRBV5-6 with TRBJ2-7, with D perhaps TRBD1 (6 bases). Germline-derived CDR1 and CDR2 are SGHDT and YYEEEE. Between the trimmed V and J ends, which lost 4 bases and 4 bases, there was a span of 9 bases. CDR3 length: 12 residues. The CDR3 DNA is TGTGCCAGCAGCGTGACAGGTTACGAGCAGTACTTC. Amino acids: CASSVTGYEQYF. Looking up the rest from reference TRBV5-6 and TRBJ2-7 gives the full variable domain: DAGVTQSPTHLIKTRGQQVTLRCSPKSGHDTVSWYQQALGQGPQFIFQYYEEEERQRGNFPDRFSGHQFPNYSSELNVNALLLGDSALYLCASSVTGYEQYFGPGTRLTVT.

The chain combines TRBV6-1 with TRBJ2-7, with 7 bases matching TRBD2. The J segment lost 3 bases and the V segment lost 4 bases, leaving 12 bases of the junction unmatched. Germline assignment: CDR1 MNHNS and CDR2 SASEGT. This CDR3 spans 16 amino acids. CDR3 nucleotides: TGTGCCAGCAGTGCCCAAGCGGCACGCGGGGGCTACGAGCAGTACTTC. Protein: CASSAQAARGGYEQYF.

V is TRBV11-2 and J is TRBJ1-4, with TRBD1 matching 7 bases. V was clipped by 0 bases and J by 8 bases; unmatched bases: 9. In germline, CDR1 is SGHAT, CDR2 FQNNGV. This CDR3 is built from 16 residues. The CDR3 DNA follows: TGTGCCAGCAGCTTAGAGGGTCGAGGGGGCAACGAAAAACTGTTTTTT. It specifies CASSLEGRGGNEKLFF.

J is TRBJ2-3 and V is TRBV6-6; 7 bases map to TRBD1. This CDR3 is 15 amino acids long. Trimming at V came to 5 bases and at J to 3 bases, leaving 8 bases not matched to a gene. Germline V gene sequence: CDR1 MNHNY, CDR2 SVGAGI (reference sequence). The CDR3 protein is CASSRGGTDTDTQYF. The CDR3, as DNA: TGTGCCAGCAGTCGAGGTGGGACAGATACAGATACGCAGTATTTT.

J is TRBJ2-2 and V is TRBV7-6, with a possible D match to TRBD2 (5 bases). V shed 1 base and J shed 2 bases, with 11 bases lying between them. Germline-derived CDR1 and CDR2 are SGHVS and FNYEAQ. The CDR3 contains 16 residues. CDR3 DNA: TGTGCCAGCAGCTTAGTCGGGGAAATTAACACCGGGGAGCTGTTTTTT. Translated: CASSLVGEINTGELFF.

This clone was counted only a few times. The J gene is TRBJ2-3, the V gene TRBV7-2; D remains unclear. The germline CDR1 and CDR2 sequences are SGHTA and FQGNSA. The V end lost 4 bases, the J end lost 2 bases, and 22 bases lay between the germline ends. CDR3 size: 18 residues. As DNA, the CDR3 is TGTGCCAGCAGCTCCGAGTCCGGCTCCGTCTCCCCCACAGATACGCAGTATTTT. Amino acid sequence: CASSSESGSVSPTDTQYF.

The chain uses TRBV4-3 and TRBJ2-6; no clear D. Germline V lookup: CDR1 LGHNA, CDR2 YSLEER. The ends were cut back, 3 bases at V and 4 bases at J, with 4 bases in the middle. The length of the CDR3 is 13 residues. The CDR3 nucleotides are TGCGCCAGCAGCCAGACGGGGGCCAACGTCCTGACTTTC. Amino acids: CASSQTGANVLTF.